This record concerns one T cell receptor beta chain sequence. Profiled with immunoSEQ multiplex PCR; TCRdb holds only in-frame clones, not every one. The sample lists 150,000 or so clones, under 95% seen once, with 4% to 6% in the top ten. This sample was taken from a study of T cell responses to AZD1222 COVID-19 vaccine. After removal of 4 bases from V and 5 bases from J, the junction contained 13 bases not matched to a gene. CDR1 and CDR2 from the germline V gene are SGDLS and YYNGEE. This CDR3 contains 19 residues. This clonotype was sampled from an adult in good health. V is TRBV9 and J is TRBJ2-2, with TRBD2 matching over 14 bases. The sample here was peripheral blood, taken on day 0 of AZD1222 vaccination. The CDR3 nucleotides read TGTGCCAGCAGCCTTGGGACTAGCGGGGGCTACCTTAGAACCGGGGAGCTGTTTTTT. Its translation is CASSLGTSGGYLRTGELFF.